These 15 T cell receptor beta chains originate from one sample sequenced in a study of regulatory T cells in long-lasting Graves disease. Time point meaning: persistent/refractory GD, antithyroid drugs over 5 years with positive TRAb. Preparation of the TCR library used RNA extracted from PBMCs. Assembly of TCR beta libraries relied on iRepertoire HTBI primers together with Arm-PCR of CDR3 regions. TCRdb analysed the multiplex PCR reads with MiXCR anew, one entry per CDR3 protein. The table lists a few hundred thousand distinct CDR3 sequences, approximately 25% of them singletons. The starting material was peripheral blood mononuclear cells (PBMCs), obtained when the disease was refractory, from a patient treated with antithyroid drugs. The receptors originated from a middle-aged woman with Graves disease.

There are a few counts of this clonotype. The V and J genes are TRBV30 and TRBJ1-1; possibly TRBD1 for D (6 bases). The length of the CDR3 is 13 residues. Germline lookup yields CDR1 GTSNPN and CDR2 SVGIG (reference sequence). V gave up 0 bases and J gave up 6 bases, with 11 bases separating them. CDR3 loop: CAWSVQGIPEAFF. CDR3 nucleotide sequence: TGTGCCTGGAGTGTACAGGGAATCCCTGAAGCTTTCTTT.

This chain connects TRBV6-5 to TRBJ2-5; D assignment may be TRBD1 or TRBD2 (6 bases each). V lost 3 bases and J lost 5, with 16 bases in between. The germline CDR1 and CDR2 sequences are MNHEY and SVGAGI. CDR3 length: 15 residues. CDR3 DNA: TGTGCCAGCAGTTATTCATGGGGGGCTGGGGAGACCCAGTACTTC. It yields the protein CASSYSWGAGETQYF.

This clonotype occurred a few times. The V and J genes are TRBV15 and TRBJ1-2; D gene ambiguous. The germline gives CDR1 LNHNV, CDR2 YYDKDF (reference sequence). The V end was cut by 0 bases, the J end by 2 bases, with 25 bases between. CDR3 length: 20 amino acids. CDR3 protein: CATSRDPLGGDTNQNYGYTF. The CDR3 bases are TGTGCCACCAGCAGAGATCCCTTGGGCGGGGATACGAACCAAAACTATGGCTACACCTTC.

The DNA for the CDR3 is TGTGCCAGTAATTCGCCGGGACAGTTGGGTTATAGCAATCAGCCCCAGCATTTT. This translates into CASNSPGQLGYSNQPQHF. The chain links TRBV19 to TRBJ1-5; the match to TRBD1 covers 7 bases. Germline CDR1 LNHDA, CDR2 SQIVND (reference sequence). The CDR3 sequence is 18 residues long. The ends lost 7 bases at V and 0 bases at J; junction bases unmatched: 15.

This chain joins TRBV28 and TRBJ1-5; 10 bases fit TRBD1. Germline values: CDR1 MDHEN, CDR2 SYDVKM. V shed 10 bases, J shed 10 bases, and the junction held 19 bases outside the gene matches. The CDR3 contains 16 residues. For the CDR3, the DNA is TGTGCCACCCGGGATCTCCTGACAGGGGGCGCAGGCCCCCAGCATTTT. It specifies CATRDLLTGGAGPQHF.

A few counts support this clonotype. V gene TRBV28 combines with J gene TRBJ2-3, with 16 bases aligning to TRBD2. Germline V gene sequence: CDR1 MDHEN, CDR2 SYDVKM. The CDR3 length is 22 residues. V shed 4 bases and J 2 bases; nucleotides not matched to a gene: 18. The CDR3 loop reads CASSSLMRGTSGRGEFTDTQYF. CDR3 DNA sequence: TGTGCCAGCAGTTCCCTTATGAGGGGGACTAGCGGGAGGGGGGAATTCACAGATACGCAGTATTTT.

A note on this clonotype: The junction shows a germline mismatch at one end, possibly a read error. The chain employs TRBV28 and TRBJ2-2; a possible D gene is TRBD2 (5 bases). Germline CDR1 is MDHEN and CDR2 is SYDVKM. The CDR3 sequence is 15 residues long. Here the CDR3 reads CASSPFSSNTGELLF. The DNA for the CDR3 is TGTGCCAGCAGTCCATTTAGTTCGAACACCGGGGAGCTGCTTTTT.

The V gene is TRBV6-2 or TRBV6-3, the J gene TRBJ2-1, with D hard to call. V was trimmed by 5 bases and J by 7 bases, leaving 18 bases between them. This CDR3 has 15 residues. Per germline, CDR1 MNHEY and CDR2 SVGEGT. The CDR3 DNA is TGTGCCAGCAGTACCTCCGGCAGCATGGGGAATGAGCAGTTCTTC. Its translation: CASSTSGSMGNEQFF.

The CDR3, as DNA: TGTGCCAGCAGTGAGGCTACGGGACAGCTCCATGGCTACACCTTC. Translating gives CASSEATGQLHGYTF. V usage is TRBV6-2 or TRBV6-3 and J usage is TRBJ1-2; 7 bases are shared with TRBD1. V was pared by 5 bases and J by 6 bases, with 12 bases of the junction left unmatched. Looked up from germline, CDR1 is MNHEY and CDR2 is SVGEGT. There are 15 residues in the CDR3.

In DNA, the CDR3 is TGTGCCAGCAGTTTGCCGCGTAGGGGGACTGGGGCCAACGTCCTGACTTTC. It codes for CASSLPRRGTGANVLTF. V and J are TRBV28 and TRBJ2-6, with a weak D call TRBD1 (6 bases). V was cut by 3 bases and J by 2 bases, with 14 bases left in between. Germline V gene data show CDR1 as MDHEN and CDR2 as SYDVKM. The CDR3 has 17 residues.

The chain recombines TRBV7-9 with TRBJ2-5; 7 positions match TRBD1. Germline-derived CDR1 and CDR2 are SEHNR and FQNEAQ (reference sequence). After removal of 6 bases from V and 4 bases from J, the junction contained 8 bases not matched to a gene. The CDR3 covers 14 residues. CDR3 bases: TGTGCCAGCAGGGCTGGACAGGAACGAGAGACCCAGTACTTC. As protein: CASRAGQERETQYF.

This clonotype appeared a few times. This chain connects TRBV15 to TRBJ2-3, with unresolved D. The CDR3 is 13 amino acids. The V gene lost 2 bases and the J gene lost 6 bases, with 9 bases spanning the gap. CDR1 LNHNV and CDR2 YYDKDF come from the germline V gene (reference sequence). CDR3 sequence (DNA): TGTGCCACCAGCAGAAGGACCAAGGATACGCAGTATTTT. It translates to CATSRRTKDTQYF.

This chain links TRBV28 with TRBJ2-7; D possibly corresponds to TRBD1 (5 bases). V was cut by 2 bases and J by 7 bases, with 9 bases left in between. The CDR3 has 12 residues. The germline V gene has CDR1 MDHEN and CDR2 SYDVKM. The DNA of the CDR3 is TGTGCCAGCAGTTTAGATAGGGGTGAGCAGTACTTC. Its translation: CASSLDRGEQYF.

The J gene is TRBJ2-7, the V gene TRBV25-1, with D perhaps TRBD1 or TRBD2 (5 bases each). Trimming cost V 6 bases and J 2 bases, with 23 bases left between them. CDR1 and CDR2 from the germline V gene are MGHDK and SYGVNS. The CDR3 is 17 residues long. CDR3 sequence reads: CASSPRVGTLKAYEQYF. The CDR3 nucleotides read TGTGCCAGCAGCCCAAGAGTTGGGACCTTGAAAGCCTACGAGCAGTACTTC.

This clonotype was counted many times. The J gene is TRBJ2-5, the V gene TRBV18; TRBD1 agrees at 7 bases. The CDR3 has 15 residues. The junction had 8 bases not matched to a gene; V was cut back by 6 bases and J by 1 base. The germline CDR1 and CDR2 sequences are KGHSH and LQKENI. The CDR3 is CASSPTGMGQETQYF. CDR3 DNA: TGTGCCAGCTCTCCGACAGGGATGGGCCAAGAGACCCAGTACTTC.